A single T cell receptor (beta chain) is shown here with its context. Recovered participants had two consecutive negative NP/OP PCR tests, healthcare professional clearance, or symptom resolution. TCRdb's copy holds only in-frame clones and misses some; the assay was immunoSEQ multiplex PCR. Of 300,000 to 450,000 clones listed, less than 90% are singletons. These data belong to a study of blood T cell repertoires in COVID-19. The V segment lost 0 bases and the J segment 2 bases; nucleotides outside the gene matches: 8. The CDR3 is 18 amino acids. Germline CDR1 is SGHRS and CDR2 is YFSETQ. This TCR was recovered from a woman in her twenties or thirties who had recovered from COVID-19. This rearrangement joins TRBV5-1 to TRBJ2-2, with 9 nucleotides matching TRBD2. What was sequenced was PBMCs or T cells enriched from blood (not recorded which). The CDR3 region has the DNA TGCGCCAGCAGCTTGGAGTGGCTAGCGGGGAGTAACACCGGGGAGCTGTTTTTT. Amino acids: CASSLEWLAGSNTGELFF.